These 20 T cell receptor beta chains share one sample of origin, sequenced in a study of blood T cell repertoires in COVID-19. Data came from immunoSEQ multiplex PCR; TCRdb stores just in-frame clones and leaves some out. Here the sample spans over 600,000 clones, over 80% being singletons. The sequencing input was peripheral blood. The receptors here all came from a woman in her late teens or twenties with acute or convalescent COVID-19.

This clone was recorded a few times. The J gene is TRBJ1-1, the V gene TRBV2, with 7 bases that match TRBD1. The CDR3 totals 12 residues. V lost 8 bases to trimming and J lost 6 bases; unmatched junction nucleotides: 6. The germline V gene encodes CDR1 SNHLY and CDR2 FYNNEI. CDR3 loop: CASLRGLSEAFF. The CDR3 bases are TGTGCCAGCCTAAGGGGGCTATCTGAAGCTTTCTTT.

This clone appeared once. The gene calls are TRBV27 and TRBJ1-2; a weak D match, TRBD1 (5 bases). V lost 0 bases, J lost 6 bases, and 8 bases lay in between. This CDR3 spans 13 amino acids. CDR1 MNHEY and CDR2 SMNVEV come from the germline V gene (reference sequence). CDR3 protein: CASSLSGVNGYTF. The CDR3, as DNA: TGTGCCAGCAGTTTATCAGGGGTTAATGGCTACACCTTC.

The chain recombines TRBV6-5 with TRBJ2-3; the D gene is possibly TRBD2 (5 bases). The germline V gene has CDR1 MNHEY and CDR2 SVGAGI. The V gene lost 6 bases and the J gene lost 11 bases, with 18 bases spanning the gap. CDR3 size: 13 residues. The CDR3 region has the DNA TGTGCCAGCAGGACATACTTCGGGGTGGGGCAGTATTTT. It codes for CASRTYFGVGQYF.

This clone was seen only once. Written as DNA, the CDR3 is TGTGCCTGGAGTCCTATTCCATCCAAAAATTCACCCCTCCACTTT. Encoded protein: CAWSPIPSKNSPLHF. The chain combines TRBV30 with TRBJ1-6, with D uncertain. Germline V CDR1 and CDR2: GTSNPN, SVGIG (reference sequence). The germline V and J ends were trimmed by 2 bases and 7 bases, with 15 bases remaining between them. CDR3 length equals 15 residues. Complete variable domain (other parts from reference TRBV30 and TRBJ1-6): SQTIHQWPATLVQPVGSPLSLECTVEGTSNPNLYWYRQAAGRGLQLLFYSVGIGQISSEVPQNLSASRPQDRQFILSSKKLLLSDSGFYLCAWSPIPSKNSPLHFGNGTRLTVT.

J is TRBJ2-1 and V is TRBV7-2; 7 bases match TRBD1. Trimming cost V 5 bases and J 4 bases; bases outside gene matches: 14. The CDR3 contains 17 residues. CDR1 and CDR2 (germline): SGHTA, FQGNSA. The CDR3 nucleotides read TGTGCCAGCAGCATAATTAAACCGGGACAGTTATACAATGAGCAGTTCTTC. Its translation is CASSIIKPGQLYNEQFF.

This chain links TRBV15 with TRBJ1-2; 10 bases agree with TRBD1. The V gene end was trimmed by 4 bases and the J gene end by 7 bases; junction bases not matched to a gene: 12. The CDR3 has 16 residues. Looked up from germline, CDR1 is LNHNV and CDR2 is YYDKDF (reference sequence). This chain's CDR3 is CATSKGDRGRLGGYTF. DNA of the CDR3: TGTGCCACCAGCAAGGGGGACAGGGGTAGATTGGGTGGCTACACCTTC. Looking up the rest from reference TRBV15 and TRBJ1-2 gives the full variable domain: DAMVIQNPRYQVTQFGKPVTLSCSQTLNHNVMYWYQQKSSQAPKLLFHYYDKDFNNEADTPDNFQSRRPNTSFCFLDIRSPGLGDTAMYLCATSKGDRGRLGGYTFGSGTRLTVV.

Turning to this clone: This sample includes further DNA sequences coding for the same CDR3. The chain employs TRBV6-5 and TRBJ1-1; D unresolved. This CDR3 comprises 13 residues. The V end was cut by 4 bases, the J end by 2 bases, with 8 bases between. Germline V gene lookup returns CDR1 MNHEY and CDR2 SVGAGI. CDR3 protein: CASSFRVNTEAFF. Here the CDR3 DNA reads TGTGCCAGCAGTTTCCGGGTCAACACTGAAGCTTTCTTT.

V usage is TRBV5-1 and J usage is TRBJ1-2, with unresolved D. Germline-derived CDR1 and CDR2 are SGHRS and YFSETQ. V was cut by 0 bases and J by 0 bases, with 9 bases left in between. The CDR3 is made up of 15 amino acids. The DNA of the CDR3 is TGCGCCAGCAGCTTGGCCGGGAGGGCTAACTATGGCTACACCTTC. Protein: CASSLAGRANYGYTF. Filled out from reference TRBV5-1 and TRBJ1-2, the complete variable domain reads KAGVTQTPRYLIKTRGQQVTLSCSPISGHRSVSWYQQTPGQGLQFLFEYFSETQRNKGNFPGRFSGRQFSNSRSEMNVSTLELGDSALYLCASSLAGRANYGYTFGSGTRLTVV.

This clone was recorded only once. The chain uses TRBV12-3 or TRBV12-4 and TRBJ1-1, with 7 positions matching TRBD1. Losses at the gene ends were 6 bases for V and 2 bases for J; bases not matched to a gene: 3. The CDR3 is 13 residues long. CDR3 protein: CASRQGTNTEAFF. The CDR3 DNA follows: TGTGCCAGCAGACAGGGGACCAACACTGAAGCTTTCTTT.

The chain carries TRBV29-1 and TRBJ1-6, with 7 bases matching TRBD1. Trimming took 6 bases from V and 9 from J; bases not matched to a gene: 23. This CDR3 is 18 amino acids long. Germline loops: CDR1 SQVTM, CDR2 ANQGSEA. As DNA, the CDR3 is TGCAGCGTAGGCTCCGCCCGGGACAGCCGGGGAGGTCGTTCACCCCTCCACTTT. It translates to CSVGSARDSRGGRSPLHF.

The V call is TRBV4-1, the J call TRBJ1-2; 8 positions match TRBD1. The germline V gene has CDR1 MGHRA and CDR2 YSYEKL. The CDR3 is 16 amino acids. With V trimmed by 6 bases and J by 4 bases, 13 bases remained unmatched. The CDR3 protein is CASRTGTGSSGYGYTF. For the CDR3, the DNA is TGCGCCAGCAGAACCGGGACAGGATCCTCTGGCTATGGCTACACCTTC.

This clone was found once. The CDR3 protein is CASSVAAGVYNEQFF. CDR3 in DNA: TGTGCCAGCAGTGTAGCGGCCGGGGTTTACAATGAGCAGTTCTTC. The chain joins TRBV2 to TRBJ2-1; weak D call: TRBD2 (6 bases). Germline V gene data show CDR1 as SNHLY and CDR2 as FYNNEI. This CDR3 is 15 amino acids long. V shed 4 bases and J shed 4 bases, with 14 bases lying between them.

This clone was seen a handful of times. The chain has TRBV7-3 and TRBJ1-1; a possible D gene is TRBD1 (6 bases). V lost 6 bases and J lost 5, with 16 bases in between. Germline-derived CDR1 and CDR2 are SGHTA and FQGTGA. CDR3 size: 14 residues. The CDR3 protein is CASSLTGRATEAFF. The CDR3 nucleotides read TGTGCCAGCAGTCTTACAGGGAGGGCGACTGAAGCTTTCTTT. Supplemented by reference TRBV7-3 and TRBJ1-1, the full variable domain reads GAGVSQTPSNKVTEKGKYVELRCDPISGHTALYWYRQSLGQGPEFLIYFQGTGAADDSGLPNDRFFAVRPEGSVSTLKIQRTERGDSAVYLCASSLTGRATEAFFGQGTRLTVV.

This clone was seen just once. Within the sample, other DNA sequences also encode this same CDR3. This CDR3 is CASSEGRGTDTQYF. CDR3 DNA: TGTGCCAGCAGTGAGGGCAGAGGCACAGATACGCAGTATTTT. V and J are TRBV6-1 and TRBJ2-3; D is unclear. The CDR3 runs to 14 residues. The germline V gene encodes CDR1 MNHNS and CDR2 SASEGT. The ends were cut back, 3 bases at V and 1 base at J, with 8 bases in the middle.

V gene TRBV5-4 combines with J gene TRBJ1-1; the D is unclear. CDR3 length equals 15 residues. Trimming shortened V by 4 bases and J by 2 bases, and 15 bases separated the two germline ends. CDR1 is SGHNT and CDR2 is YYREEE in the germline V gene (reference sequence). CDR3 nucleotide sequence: TGTGCCAGCAGCGGACTGGCGGGGTTAAACACTGAAGCTTTCTTT. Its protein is CASSGLAGLNTEAFF.

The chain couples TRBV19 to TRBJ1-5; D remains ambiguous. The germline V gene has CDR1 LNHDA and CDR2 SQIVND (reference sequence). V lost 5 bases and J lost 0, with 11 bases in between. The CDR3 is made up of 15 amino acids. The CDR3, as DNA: TGTGCCAGTAGTTCCAAGACAAATAGCAATCAGCCCCAGCATTTT. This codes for CASSSKTNSNQPQHF.

CDR3 residues: CASSGGTVSGNTIYF. CDR3 in DNA: TGTGCCAGCAGCGGCGGGACAGTCTCTGGAAACACCATATATTTT. The chain combines TRBV9 with TRBJ1-3, with TRBD1 matching over 7 bases. The CDR3 runs to 15 residues. CDR1 and CDR2 from the germline V gene are SGDLS and YYNGEE. Losses at the gene ends were 3 bases for V and 0 bases for J; bases not matched to a gene: 3.

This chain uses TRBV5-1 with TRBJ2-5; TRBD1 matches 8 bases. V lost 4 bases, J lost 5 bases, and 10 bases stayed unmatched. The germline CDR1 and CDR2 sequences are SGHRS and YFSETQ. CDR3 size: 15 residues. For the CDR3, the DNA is TGCGCCAGCAGCCCTAAGACAGGGGTCGGGGAGACCCAGTACTTC. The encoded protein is CASSPKTGVGETQYF.

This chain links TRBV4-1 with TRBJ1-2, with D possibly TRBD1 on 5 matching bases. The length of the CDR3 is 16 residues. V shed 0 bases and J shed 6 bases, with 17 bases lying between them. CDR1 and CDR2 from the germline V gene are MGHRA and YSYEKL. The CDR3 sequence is CASSQDTGVRVHGYTF. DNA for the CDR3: TGCGCCAGCAGCCAAGATACGGGAGTCAGGGTTCATGGCTACACCTTC.

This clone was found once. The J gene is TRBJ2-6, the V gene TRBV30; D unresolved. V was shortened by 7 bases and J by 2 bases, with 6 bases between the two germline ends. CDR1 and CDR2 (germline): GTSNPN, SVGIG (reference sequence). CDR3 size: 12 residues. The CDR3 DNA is TGTGCCTACAAACCTGGGGCCAACGTCCTGACTTTC. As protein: CAYKPGANVLTF.